This TCR beta chain was documented in a study of shared clonotypes between healthy human individuals. A word on this clone: As yet, its antigen is unknown.

Assay: immunoSEQ multiplex PCR; the TCRdb copy retains only in-frame clones and omits some. In the table there are 1.5 million to 2.5 million clones, roughly 95% of which are singletons. The V and J ends lost 0 bases and 1 base respectively, with 12 bases between them. CDR3 length: 17 amino acids. From germline, CDR1 is MGHRA and CDR2 YSYEKL. Selected positively for CCR7 and CD45RO-negative, naive CD8 cells excluded terminally differentiated effector memory CD45RA+ cells. Donors comprised only Caucasian adults living in Nashville, Tennessee. The study's findings and limits: Non-shared clonotypes showed lower generation probabilities than clonotypes common to all four donors. Among the subsets, naive ones generally showed larger estimated richness than memory ones.

The sample was naive CD8+ T cells sorted from blood. The chain is built from TRBV4-1 and TRBJ1-4; D possibly corresponds to TRBD1 (6 bases). The sequence came from a man aged 18 to 29 in good health. The CDR3 protein is CASSQDWEQGTNEKLFF. CDR3 nucleotide sequence: TGCGCCAGCAGCCAAGATTGGGAACAGGGAACTAATGAAAAACTGTTTTTT.